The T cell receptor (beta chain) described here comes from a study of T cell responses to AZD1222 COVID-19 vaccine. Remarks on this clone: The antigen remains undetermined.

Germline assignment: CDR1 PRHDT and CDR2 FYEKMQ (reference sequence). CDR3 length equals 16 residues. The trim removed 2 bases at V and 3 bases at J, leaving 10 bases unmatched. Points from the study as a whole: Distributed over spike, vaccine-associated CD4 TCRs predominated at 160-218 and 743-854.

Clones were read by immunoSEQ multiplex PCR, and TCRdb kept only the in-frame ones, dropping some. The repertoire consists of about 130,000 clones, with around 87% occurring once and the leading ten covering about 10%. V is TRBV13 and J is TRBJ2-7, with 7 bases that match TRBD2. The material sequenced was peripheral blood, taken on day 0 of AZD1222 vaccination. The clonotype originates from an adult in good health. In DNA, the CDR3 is TGTGCCAGCAGCTTAACGGGCGGGGGTGCAAACTACGAGCAGTACTTC. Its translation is CASSLTGGGANYEQYF.